The 27 T cell receptor beta chains in this list originate from one sample, sequenced in a study of tumor-infiltrating lymphocytes in localized non-small cell lung cancer. The assay was immunoSEQ multiplex PCR, and TCRdb's table has in-frame clones only and misses some. Of about 21,000 clones listed, roughly 80% were seen once; the top ten hold around 3.5%. Sequenced material: lung tumor tissue. The receptors here all came from a human donor with non-small cell lung cancer.

CDR3 in amino acids: CASSELVNPYNEQFF. Here the CDR3 DNA reads TGTGCCAGCAGCGAATTAGTGAACCCCTACAATGAGCAGTTCTTC. The rearrangement joins TRBV9 to TRBJ2-1; D remains ambiguous. Germline loops: CDR1 SGDLS, CDR2 YYNGEE. Between the trimmed V and J ends, which lost 3 bases and 2 bases, there was a span of 12 bases. This CDR3 comprises 15 residues.

The chain couples TRBV13 to TRBJ1-1; 8 bases agree with TRBD1. There are 15 residues in the CDR3. J was trimmed by 5 bases and V by 5 bases; bases with no gene match: 10. Germline V gene lookup returns CDR1 PRHDT and CDR2 FYEKMQ (reference sequence). The CDR3 here is CASSPGQGRDTEAFF. Written as DNA, the CDR3 is TGTGCCAGCAGCCCCGGACAGGGCCGCGATACTGAAGCTTTCTTT.

By share of the sample, this clone is medium-sized. This rearrangement joins TRBV7-2 to TRBJ2-5; 7 nucleotides agree with TRBD2. Germline lookup yields CDR1 SGHTA and CDR2 FQGNSA. V trimming: 6 bases; J trimming: 7 bases; junction bases outside the gene matches: 8. The length of the CDR3 is 13 residues. The chain's CDR3 is CASRLLADGTQYF. The CDR3 bases are TGTGCCAGCAGACTCCTAGCGGACGGGACCCAGTACTTC.

The chain employs TRBV30 and TRBJ2-3; the D is unclear. The germline V and J ends were trimmed by 5 bases and 2 bases, with 17 bases remaining between them. The CDR3 extends over 15 amino acids. The germline gives CDR1 GTSNPN, CDR2 SVGIG (reference sequence). CDR3 DNA sequence: TGTGCCTGGGCCACGAGGCAGGATGACACAGATACGCAGTATTTT. This encodes CAWATRQDDTDTQYF.

The chain recombines TRBV6-5 with TRBJ2-1, with TRBD2 matching 10 bases. Germline V gene sequence: CDR1 MNHEY, CDR2 SVGAGI. V was clipped by 2 bases and J by 8 bases; unmatched bases: 6. The CDR3 is made up of 15 amino acids. The CDR3 spells CASSYGSSGSYEQFF. The CDR3, as DNA: TGTGCCAGCAGTTACGGGTCTAGCGGGAGTTATGAGCAGTTCTTC.

The chain uses TRBV2 and TRBJ2-2, with D perhaps TRBD1 or TRBD2 (6 bases each). The CDR3 covers 16 residues. V was pared by 6 bases and J by 0 bases, with 14 bases between. From germline, CDR1 is SNHLY and CDR2 FYNNEI. CDR3 sequence: CASRRGVPANTGELFF. The DNA of the CDR3 is TGTGCCAGCAGGAGGGGGGTTCCCGCGAACACCGGGGAGCTGTTTTTT.

The rearrangement joins TRBV5-6 to TRBJ2-1; D is perhaps TRBD1 (6 bases). Germline CDR1 reads SGHDT; CDR2 reads YYEEEE. V shed 1 base and J shed 4 bases, with 9 bases lying between them. This CDR3 has 14 residues. The CDR3 coding sequence is TGTGCCAGCAGCTTGCGCAGGGGTTACAATGAGCAGTTCTTC. It is translated as CASSLRRGYNEQFF.

CDR3 in DNA: TGTGCCAGCAGCTTCCGTACAGGGTCTAACTATGGCTACACCTTC. Translated: CASSFRTGSNYGYTF. The chain combines TRBV7-2 with TRBJ1-2; a weak D match, TRBD1 (6 bases). The germline gives CDR1 SGHTA, CDR2 FQGNSA. This CDR3 has 15 residues. Trimming removed 3 bases from V and 0 bases from J, with 11 bases in between.

This rearrangement joins TRBV4-3 to TRBJ2-6, with D maybe TRBD1 (5 bases). Germline CDR1 reads LGHNA; CDR2 reads YSLEER. Between the trimmed V and J ends, which lost 1 base and 0 bases, there was a span of 10 bases. The CDR3 has 17 residues. The CDR3 DNA reads TGCGCCAGCAGCCAAGGGGGCAGCCCCTCTGGGGCCAACGTCCTGACTTTC. Protein product: CASSQGGSPSGANVLTF.

The CDR3 coding sequence is TGTGCCAGCAGCTTAAGCCGGATAGAAGAGACCCAGTACTTC. Translated, it gives CASSLSRIEETQYF. The chain links TRBV5-4 to TRBJ2-5; D is undetermined. V lost 2 bases and J lost 3, with 11 bases in between. Germline V gives CDR1 SGHNT, CDR2 YYREEE (reference sequence). This CDR3 has 14 amino acids.

In this sample, this clone turned up once. The genes are TRBV2 and TRBJ1-2; no definite D call. The germline V gene encodes CDR1 SNHLY and CDR2 FYNNEI. V gave up 3 bases and J gave up 4 bases, with 6 bases separating them. The CDR3 covers 12 residues. The CDR3 sequence is CASSEAAYGYTF. CDR3 nucleotides: TGTGCCAGCAGTGAGGCTGCCTATGGCTACACCTTC. Variable domain in full (rest from reference TRBV2 and TRBJ1-2): EPEVTQTPSHQVTQMGQEVILRCVPISNHLYFYWYRQILGQKVEFLVSFYNNEISEKSEIFDDQFSVERPDGSNFTLKIRSTKLEDSAMYFCASSEAAYGYTFGSGTRLTVV.

The rearrangement links TRBV10-2 to TRBJ1-5; D perhaps matches TRBD1 (6 bases). Trimming left V 7 bases short and J 6 bases short, with 19 bases between. The CDR3 runs 15 residues. The germline gives CDR1 WSHSY, CDR2 SAAADI. The CDR3 DNA reads TGCGCCAGCAAAGGGGGGCAGGGGATATTTCAGCCCCAGCATTTT. Encoded protein: CASKGGQGIFQPQHF.

The rearrangement uses TRBV5-1 and TRBJ2-1; D ambiguous. Germline CDR1 SGHRS, CDR2 YFSETQ. Trimming shortened V by 2 bases and J by 4 bases, and 7 bases separated the two germline ends. This CDR3 comprises 13 residues. This chain's CDR3 is CASSFSGYNEQFF. The CDR3 DNA reads TGCGCCAGCAGCTTTTCGGGTTACAATGAGCAGTTCTTC. The complete variable domain, with remaining parts taken from reference TRBV5-1 and TRBJ2-1, reads KAGVTQTPRYLIKTRGQQVTLSCSPISGHRSVSWYQQTPGQGLQFLFEYFSETQRNKGNFPGRFSGRQFSNSRSEMNVSTLELGDSALYLCASSFSGYNEQFFGPGTRLTVL.

The V gene is TRBV6-5, the J gene TRBJ2-1; 9 nucleotides line up with TRBD2. Germline values: CDR1 MNHEY, CDR2 SVGAGI. V lost 8 bases to trimming and J lost 2 bases; unmatched junction nucleotides: 7. The CDR3 sequence is 15 residues long. The CDR3 loop reads CASQSAGGAYNEQFF. The CDR3 DNA follows: TGTGCCAGCCAGAGCGCGGGAGGGGCCTACAATGAGCAGTTCTTC.

The gene calls are TRBV7-8 and TRBJ2-1, with D possibly called TRBD1 or TRBD2 (5 bases each). This CDR3 has 15 residues. Germline loops: CDR1 SGHVS, CDR2 FQNEAQ. The V gene lost 6 bases and the J gene lost 4 bases, with 16 bases spanning the gap. The CDR3 DNA reads TGTGCCAGCAGTGGGGGAGCGAGGACTTACAATGAGCAGTTCTTC. Translation gives CASSGGARTYNEQFF.

The V and J genes are TRBV4-3 and TRBJ1-2, with D hard to call. CDR3 length equals 14 residues. The germline V gene has CDR1 LGHNA and CDR2 YSLEER. V lost 3 bases and J lost 7, with 15 bases in between. As DNA, the CDR3 is TGCGCCAGCAGCCATAACGCGGGATCGGGTGGCTACACCTTC. This encodes CASSHNAGSGGYTF.

This chain uses TRBV15 with TRBJ2-7; D remains unclear. V lost 5 bases, J lost 6 bases, and 14 bases lay in between. This CDR3 spans 13 amino acids. Germline V CDR1 and CDR2: LNHNV, YYDKDF (reference sequence). The chain's CDR3 is CATSGVEWGEQYF. DNA for the CDR3: TGTGCCACCAGCGGCGTCGAATGGGGCGAGCAGTACTTC.

This chain joins TRBV6-6 and TRBJ1-2, with 7 bases that match TRBD1. V shed 6 bases and J 6 bases; nucleotides not matched to a gene: 7. CDR3 length: 13 residues. CDR1 and CDR2 (germline): MNHNY, SVGAGI (reference sequence). CDR3 nucleotide sequence: TGTGCCAGCAGCCTTGACAGGGTGGATGGCTACACCTTC. Its translation: CASSLDRVDGYTF.

The chain combines TRBV10-2 with TRBJ2-6; TRBD1 might be the D (5 bases). CDR1 and CDR2 from the germline V gene are WSHSY and SAAADI. The CDR3 runs 17 residues. The ends were cut back, 2 bases at V and 0 bases at J, with 11 bases in the middle. DNA of the CDR3: TGCGCCAGCAGTGAGAGCCAGGGCAGCTCTGGGGCCAACGTCCTGACTTTC. It encodes CASSESQGSSGANVLTF.

The sample holds one count of this clone. The chain combines TRBV4-3 with TRBJ1-2, with D uncertain. The CDR3 is made up of 15 amino acids. Germline CDR1 is LGHNA and CDR2 is YSLEER. Trimming stripped 1 base from V and 2 bases from J, with 11 bases between. DNA of the CDR3: TGCGCCAGCAGCCAAGCTACGGGAGGGAACTATGGCTACACCTTC. Translated: CASSQATGGNYGYTF.

J is TRBJ2-1 and V is TRBV19; TRBD2 matches 12 bases. CDR3 length equals 15 residues. V gave up 5 bases and J gave up 7 bases; unmatched junction bases: 6. In germline, CDR1 is LNHDA, CDR2 SQIVND (reference sequence). Here the CDR3 reads CASSLAGGPGNEQFF. DNA of the CDR3: TGTGCCAGTAGTCTAGCGGGAGGGCCCGGTAATGAGCAGTTCTTC.

The CDR3 DNA reads TGTGCCAGAAACTCTCCTAGTAGACAAAGTCGGGCCAACGTCCTGACTTTC. Its protein is CARNSPSRQSRANVLTF. This chain links TRBV7-5 with TRBJ2-6. TRBV7-5 is shown as a pseudogene. The CDR3 runs 17 residues.

The chain combines TRBV10-1 with TRBJ2-1; tentative D call: TRBD2 (5 bases). Germline values: CDR1 WNHNN, CDR2 SYGVQD (reference sequence). The CDR3 consists of 13 residues. Trimming took 2 bases from V and 10 from J, leaving 12 bases between them. This CDR3 is CASSEMTKAEQFF. CDR3 DNA sequence: TGCGCCAGCAGTGAGATGACTAAGGCCGAGCAGTTCTTC.

This clone appeared a few times. V usage is TRBV28 and J usage is TRBJ2-1, with 7 bases that match TRBD2. The CDR3 extends over 14 amino acids. Unmatched junction bases numbered 6, after V lost 5 bases and J lost 5 bases. Germline assignment: CDR1 MDHEN and CDR2 SYDVKM. The CDR3: CASSPGTNNNEQFF. The CDR3 region has the DNA TGTGCCAGCAGTCCCGGGACTAACAACAATGAGCAGTTCTTC.

This rearrangement joins TRBV4-2 to TRBJ2-2, with 7 bases matching TRBD1. The CDR3 has 13 residues. V shed 3 bases and J 6 bases; nucleotides not matched to a gene: 1. Germline V gene lookup returns CDR1 LGHNA and CDR2 YNFKEQ. The CDR3 DNA reads TGTGCCAGCAGCCACCAGGGGGCCGGGGAGCTGTTTTTT. Protein sequence: CASSHQGAGELFF.

J is TRBJ2-5 and V is TRBV7-3; possibly TRBD2 for D (6 bases). Germline loops: CDR1 SGHTA, CDR2 FQGTGA. V lost 1 base and J 3 bases, leaving 9 bases between the germline ends. This CDR3 has 14 amino acids. The CDR3 nucleotides read TGTGCCAGCAGCTTAATCGGGGGTGAAGAGACCCAGTACTTC. Amino acids: CASSLIGGEETQYF.

J is TRBJ1-5 and V is TRBV25-1; 9 bases agree with TRBD1. This CDR3 region has 14 residues. From germline, CDR1 is MGHDK and CDR2 SYGVNS. V was clipped by 6 bases and J by 6 bases; unmatched bases: 6. CDR3 sequence (DNA): TGTGCCAGCAGCGGGACAGGGTCATCTCAGCCCCAGCATTTT. The encoded protein is CASSGTGSSQPQHF.